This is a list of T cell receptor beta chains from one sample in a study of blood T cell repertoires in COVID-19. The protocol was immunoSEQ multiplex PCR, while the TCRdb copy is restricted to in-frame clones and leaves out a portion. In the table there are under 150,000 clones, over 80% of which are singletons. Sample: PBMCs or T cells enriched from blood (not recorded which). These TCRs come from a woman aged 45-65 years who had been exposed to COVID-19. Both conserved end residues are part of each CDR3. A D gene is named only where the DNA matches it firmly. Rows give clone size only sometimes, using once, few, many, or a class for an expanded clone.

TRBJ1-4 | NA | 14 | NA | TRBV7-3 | TGTGCCAGCAGCTTGAAAGACAGTAATGAAAAACTGTTTTTT | CASSLKDSNEKLFF
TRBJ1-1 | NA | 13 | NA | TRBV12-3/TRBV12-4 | TGTGCCAGCAGCCAACTGGAGAGAACTGAAGCTTTCTTT | CASSQLERTEAFF
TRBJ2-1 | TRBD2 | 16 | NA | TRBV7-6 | TGTGCCAGCAGCACGAACCGACTAGCGGGAGGCCTTGAGCAGTTCTTC | CASSTNRLAGGLEQFF
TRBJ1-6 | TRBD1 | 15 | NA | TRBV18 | TGTGCCCTTCCAAGAACAGGGGAAGGTAATTCACCCCTCCACTTT | CALPRTGEGNSPLHF
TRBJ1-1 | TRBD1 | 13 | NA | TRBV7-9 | TGTGCCAGCCACCAGGGGGCGAACACTGAAGCTTTCTTT | CASHQGANTEAFF
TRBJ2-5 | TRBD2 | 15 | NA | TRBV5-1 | TGCGCCAGCAGCTTGGTTCTAGCGGGGGGAGAGACCCAGTACTTC | CASSLVLAGGETQYF
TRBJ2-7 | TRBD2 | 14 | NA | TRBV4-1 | TGCGCCAGCAGCCAAGGGGGCGGGAGGGACGAGCAGTACTTC | CASSQGGGRDEQYF
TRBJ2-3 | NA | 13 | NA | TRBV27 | TGTGCCAGCAGTATCACAGTCACAGATACGCAGTATTTT | CASSITVTDTQYF
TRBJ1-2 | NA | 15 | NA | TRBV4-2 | TGTGCCAGCAGCCAAGGGGGCGAGGAGAACTATGGCTACACCTTC | CASSQGGEENYGYTF
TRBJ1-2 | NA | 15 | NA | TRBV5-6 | TGTGCCAGCAGGCTCCGCCGGTTAAACAACTATGGCTACACCTTC | CASRLRRLNNYGYTF
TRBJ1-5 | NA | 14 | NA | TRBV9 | TGTGCCAGCAGCGTCGGAGGGGGCAATCAGCCCCAGCATTTT | CASSVGGGNQPQHF
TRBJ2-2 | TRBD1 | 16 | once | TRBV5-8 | TGTGCCAGCAGCGTCAGGGGGAGACTCCTCACCGGGGAGCTGTTTTTT | CASSVRGRLLTGELFF
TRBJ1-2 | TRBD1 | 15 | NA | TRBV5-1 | TGCGCCAGCAGCTTGGAGGGACAGGGCATCGGAGGCTACACCTTC | CASSLEGQGIGGYTF
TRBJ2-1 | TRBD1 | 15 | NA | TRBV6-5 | TGTGCCAGCAGCTCGGGGACAGGGATTGTCAATGAGCAGTTCTTC | CASSSGTGIVNEQFF
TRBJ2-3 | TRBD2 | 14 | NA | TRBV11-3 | TGTGCCAGCAGCCCGGGGGGGGTATCGAATACGCAGTATTTT | CASSPGGVSNTQYF
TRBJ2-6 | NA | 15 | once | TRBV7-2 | TGTGCCAGCAGCTCCCACCTCGGGGGGGCCAACGTCCTGACTTTC | CASSSHLGGANVLTF
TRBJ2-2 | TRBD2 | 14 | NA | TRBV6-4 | TGTGCCAGCAGACTAGCGGGGGACACCGGGGAGCTGTTTTTT | CASRLAGDTGELFF
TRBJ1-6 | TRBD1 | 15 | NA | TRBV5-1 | TGCGCCAGCAGCCATGACAGGGGCGAAAATTCACCCCTCCACTTT | CASSHDRGENSPLHF
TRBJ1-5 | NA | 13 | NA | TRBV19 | TGTGCCAGTAGTATGGCCATGAATCAGCCCCAGCATTTT | CASSMAMNQPQHF
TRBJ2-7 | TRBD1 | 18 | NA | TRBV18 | TGTGCCAGCTCACCACGTCCGGGCCCCGGGACAGGGCCCTACGAGCAGTACTTC | CASSPRPGPGTGPYEQYF
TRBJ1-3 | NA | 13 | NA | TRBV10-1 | TGCGCCAGCAGGGACAGTGCTGGAAACACCATATATTTT | CASRDSAGNTIYF
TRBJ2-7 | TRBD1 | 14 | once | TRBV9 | TGTGCCAGCAGCCCGGGACAGGGGGCCTACGAGCAGTACTTC | CASSPGQGAYEQYF
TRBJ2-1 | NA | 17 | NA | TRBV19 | TGTGCCAGTAGTATATCTGGCGGGGGCTACTCCTACAATGAGCAGTTCTTC | CASSISGGGYSYNEQFF
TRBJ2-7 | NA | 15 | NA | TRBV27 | TGTGCCAGCTCAGAGGGGGAAGGGTTTCCCTACGAGCAGTACTTC | CASSEGEGFPYEQYF
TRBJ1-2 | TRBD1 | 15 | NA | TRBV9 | TGTGCCAGCAGCCCCGAGAGGGGGACAGGGGACGGCTACACCTTC | CASSPERGTGDGYTF
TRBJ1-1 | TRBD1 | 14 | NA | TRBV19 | TGTGCCAGTAGTGGCCGGGACAGGGAAACTGAAGCTTTCTTT | CASSGRDRETEAFF
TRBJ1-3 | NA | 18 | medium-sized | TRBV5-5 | TGTGCCAGCAGCTTGGAGATGTGGGGGGAGACCTCTGGAAACACCATATATTTT | CASSLEMWGETSGNTIYF
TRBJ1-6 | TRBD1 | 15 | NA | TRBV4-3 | TGCGCCAGCAGCCCGACAGGGGGCACTAATTCACCCCTCCACTTT | CASSPTGGTNSPLHF
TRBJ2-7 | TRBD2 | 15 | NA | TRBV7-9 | TGTGCCAGCAGCTCGGCTAGCGGGAGGCCGTACGAGCAGTACTTC | CASSSASGRPYEQYF
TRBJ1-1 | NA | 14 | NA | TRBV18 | TGTGCCAGCTCGGTGGGCGCAGTGAACACTGAAGCTTTCTTT | CASSVGAVNTEAFF
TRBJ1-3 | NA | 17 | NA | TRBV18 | TGTGCCAGCTCACCACTGACCGGGGGATTCTCTGGAAACACCATATATTTT | CASSPLTGGFSGNTIYF
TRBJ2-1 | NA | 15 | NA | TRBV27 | TGTGCCAGCAGTTTCTGGCAGGGGCCCGACAATGAGCAGTTCTTC | CASSFWQGPDNEQFF
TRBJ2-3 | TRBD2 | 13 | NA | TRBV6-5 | TGTGCCGCCTCCCCGGGGGGGGCAGATACGCAGTATTTT | CAASPGGADTQYF
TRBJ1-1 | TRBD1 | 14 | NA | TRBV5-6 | TGTGCCAGCAGCCCGACCAGACAGGGGCCTGAAGCTTTCTTT | CASSPTRQGPEAFF
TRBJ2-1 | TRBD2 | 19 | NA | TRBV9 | TGTGCCAGCAGCTTTTCCGGGACTAGCGGGAATGAAAGGTACAATGAGCAGTTCTTC | CASSFSGTSGNERYNEQFF
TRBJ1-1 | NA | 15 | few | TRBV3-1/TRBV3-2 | TGTGCCAGCAGCCGTTCACAGGGTGTCGACACTGAAGCTTTCTTT | CASSRSQGVDTEAFF
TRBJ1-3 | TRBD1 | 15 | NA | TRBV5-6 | TGTGCCAGCAGCTTCGCACAGGGGGATGGAAACACCATATATTTT | CASSFAQGDGNTIYF
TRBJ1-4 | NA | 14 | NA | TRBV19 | TGTGCCAGCCGGGCGGGCCTGATTAATGAAAAACTGTTTTTT | CASRAGLINEKLFF
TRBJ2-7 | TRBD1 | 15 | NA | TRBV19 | TGTGCCAGTAGTACCGACCTCACAGGGGTTTTCGAGCAGTACTTC | CASSTDLTGVFEQYF
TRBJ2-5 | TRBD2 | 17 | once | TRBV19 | TGTGCCAGTAGTATTACTAGCGGGGGGGCCGAGGCGGAGACCCAGTACTTC | CASSITSGGAEAETQYF
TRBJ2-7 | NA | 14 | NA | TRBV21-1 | TGTGCCAGCAGCATACTAGCGGGGACCTACGAGCAGTACTTC | CASSILAGTYEQYF
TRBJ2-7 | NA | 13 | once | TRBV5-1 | TGCGCCAGCAGCTCCGCAGGGGTTAACGAGCAGTACTTC | CASSSAGVNEQYF
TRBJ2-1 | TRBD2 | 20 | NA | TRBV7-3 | TGTGCCAGCAGCTTAGGTAGGCTCCGTAGCGGGGGGGCATTGGCCGGTGAGCAGTTCTTC | CASSLGRLRSGGALAGEQFF
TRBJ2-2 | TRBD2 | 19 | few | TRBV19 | TGTGCCAGTAGTGCCCGACTAGCGGGGGGGTTCGCGAACACCGGGGAGCTGTTTTTT | CASSARLAGGFANTGELFF
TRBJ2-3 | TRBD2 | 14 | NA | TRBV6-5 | TGTGCCAGCAGGCGACTAGCGGGGGGAGATACGCAGTATTTT | CASRRLAGGDTQYF
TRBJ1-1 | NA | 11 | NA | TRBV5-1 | TGCGCCAGTACAGGGATCACTGAAGCTTTCTTT | CASTGITEAFF
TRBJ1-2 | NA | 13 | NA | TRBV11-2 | TGTGCCAGCAGCTCTCGGGGGAACTATGGCTACACCTTC | CASSSRGNYGYTF